The rows below give T cell receptor beta chains drawn from one sample of a study of blood T cells in healthy people across ages. Via MiXCR, TCRdb re-called the 5' RACE reads, giving one row per CDR3 protein. The sample lists more than 900,000 distinct CDR3 sequences, roughly 28% occurring once. This sample was also put to use in a study of T cells of mothers and their children.

Sequences were obtained from blood. The receptors shown here come from a woman aged 40-49 years in good health. Both conserved end residues are part of each CDR3. D genes are given only for firm matches. Only some rows state a clone size, as once, few, many or a class for expanded clones.

v_call	cdr3_length	clone_size	j_call	d_call	cdr3_aa	cdr3_nt
TRBV20-1	12	-	TRBJ2-7	TRBD1	CSARGRGHEQYF	TGCAGTGCTAGAGGCAGGGGGCACGAGCAGTACTTC
TRBV7-2	15	few	TRBJ2-3	TRBD2	CASSMTSGLTDTQYF	TGTGCCAGCAGCATGACTAGCGGATTAACAGATACGCAGTATTTT
TRBV18	13	few	TRBJ2-3	-	CASTEGVSDTQYF	TGTGCCAGCACCGAGGGGGTCTCAGATACGCAGTATTTT
TRBV29-1	15	-	TRBJ2-4	TRBD1	CSVLDRGFSKNIQYF	TGCAGCGTACTGGACAGGGGGTTTTCCAAAAACATTCAGTACTTC
TRBV28	14	few	TRBJ2-7	-	CASSFAQGSYEQYF	TGTGCCAGCAGTTTTGCTCAGGGCTCCTACGAGCAGTACTTC
TRBV20-1	15	-	TRBJ2-1	-	CSAEGLDNPQETQFF	TGCAGTGCCGAGGGGTTGGACAATCCGCAAGAGACCCAGTTCTTC
TRBV7-2	15	-	TRBJ1-2	-	CASSPRQVPNYGYTF	TGTGCCAGCAGCCCTAGACAGGTCCCTAACTATGGCTACACCTTC
TRBV10-3	17	many	TRBJ2-7	-	CAISESAMGFVDYEQYF	TGTGCCATCAGTGAGTCTGCTATGGGTTTTGTGGACTACGAGCAGTACTTC
TRBV11-2	14	-	TRBJ2-7	TRBD2	CASSLPGGTWEQYF	TGTGCCAGCAGCTTGCCCGGGGGGACTTGGGAGCAGTACTTC
TRBV7-2	15	-	TRBJ1-5	TRBD1	CATGQGGIGNQPQHF	TGTGCCACCGGACAGGGGGGGATCGGCAATCAGCCCCAGCATTTT
TRBV7-9	15	few	TRBJ2-7	TRBD2	CASSWTSGGAYEQYF	TGTGCCAGCAGCTGGACTAGCGGGGGGGCCTACGAGCAGTACTTC
TRBV15	16	few	TRBJ1-2	-	CATSSRRSGAGYGYTF	TGTGCCACCAGCAGTCGCCGATCGGGGGCCGGCTATGGCTACACCTTC
TRBV14	16	many	TRBJ1-2	-	CASSPQTADLNYGYTF	TGTGCCAGCAGCCCGCAAACGGCGGACCTTAACTATGGCTACACCTTC
TRBV20-1	15	few	TRBJ2-3	-	CSARDWRDGTDTQYF	TGCAGTGCTAGAGATTGGCGGGACGGCACAGATACGCAGTATTTT
TRBV2	12	-	TRBJ2-4	-	CASKGLRNIQYF	TGTGCCAGTAAGGGACTTAGAAACATTCAGTACTTC
TRBV7-2	21	few	TRBJ2-3	-	CASSLAGGFGEAYWGTDTQYF	TGTGCCAGCAGCTTAGCAGGGGGATTTGGGGAGGCCTATTGGGGCACAGATACGCAGTATTTT
TRBV6-5	13	-	TRBJ1-1	-	CASSTITRTEAFF	TGTGCCAGCAGTACGATAACAAGAACTGAAGCTTTCTTT
TRBV29-1	13	-	TRBJ2-1	TRBD2	CSLAAGGWNEQFF	TGCAGCCTGGCAGCGGGAGGGTGGAATGAGCAGTTCTTC
TRBV25-1	17	once	TRBJ2-3	TRBD2	CASSDPGTRGSTDTQYF	TGTGCCAGCAGTGATCCCGGGACTAGGGGGAGCACAGATACGCAGTATTTT
TRBV5-1	13	few	TRBJ1-2	-	CASRAQGQGGYTF	TGCGCCAGCAGGGCCCAGGGGCAGGGAGGCTACACCTTC
TRBV30	13	-	TRBJ1-2	-	CAWSFTPGGSDTF	TGTGCCTGGAGTTTCACGCCCGGCGGTTCTGACACCTTC
TRBV4-3	13	-	TRBJ1-2	-	CASSQDLTRGYTF	TGCGCCAGCAGCCAAGATTTAACTCGCGGCTACACCTTC
TRBV7-3	16	-	TRBJ2-3	TRBD2	CASSPGSGGRTDTQYF	TGTGCCAGCAGCCCCGGGAGCGGGGGACGCACAGATACGCAGTATTTT
TRBV12-3/TRBV12-4	17	many	TRBJ2-5	TRBD2	CASSLMWGGGASETQYF	TGTGCCAGCAGTTTGATGTGGGGCGGGGGGGCCTCAGAGACCCAGTACTTC
TRBV7-2	16	few	TRBJ1-6	-	CASSLVVGSYNSPLHF	TGTGCCAGCAGCTTAGTCGTGGGCTCCTATAATTCACCCCTCCACTTT
TRBV5-1	15	many	TRBJ2-5	TRBD1	CASSSQGAKGETQYF	TGCGCCAGCAGCTCACAGGGGGCGAAGGGGGAGACCCAGTACTTC
TRBV9	15	few	TRBJ2-1	-	CASSEQGTSYNEQFF	TGTGCCAGCAGCGAACAGGGAACGTCCTACAATGAGCAGTTCTTC
TRBV7-8	16	-	TRBJ2-3	-	CASSGRQGGSTDTQYF	TGTGCCAGCAGCGGTAGACAGGGAGGAAGCACAGATACGCAGTATTTT
TRBV7-3	15	many	TRBJ1-2	TRBD1	CASSQDRGGGYGYTF	TGTGCCAGCTCACAAGACAGGGGCGGTGGATATGGCTACACCTTC
TRBV19	13	-	TRBJ2-3	TRBD2	CATQRGSTDTQYF	TGTGCCACCCAGCGGGGAAGCACAGATACGCAGTATTTT
TRBV20-1	15	-	TRBJ2-6	-	CSVPATDSGANVLTF	TGCAGTGTGCCGGCTACAGACTCTGGGGCCAACGTCCTGACTTTC
TRBV2	15	few	TRBJ2-5	-	CASKGGRSYQETQYF	TGTGCCAGCAAAGGCGGACGGAGTTACCAAGAGACCCAGTACTTC
TRBV20-1	13	many	TRBJ2-5	-	CSGNRQFQETQYF	TGCAGTGGGAACCGACAGTTCCAAGAGACCCAGTACTTC
TRBV29-1	13	once	TRBJ1-1	TRBD1	CSVRCRGDTEAFF	TGCAGCGTTCGATGCAGGGGGGACACTGAAGCTTTCTTT
TRBV5-6	17	-	TRBJ2-1	-	CASLTATGAGGYNEQFF	TGTGCCAGCCTAACCGCCACGGGGGCAGGGGGCTACAATGAGCAGTTCTTC
TRBV7-8	16	-	TRBJ2-5	TRBD2	CAGSLEPAGGQETQYF	TGTGCCGGCAGCTTAGAACCAGCGGGGGGGCAAGAGACCCAGTACTTC
TRBV7-3	16	many	TRBJ2-1	TRBD2	CASSLTLSGGASEQFF	TGTGCCAGCAGCTTAACCCTTAGCGGGGGGGCCAGTGAGCAGTTCTTC
TRBV7-9	15	-	TRBJ2-1	-	CASSPRTAISYEQFF	TGTGCCAGCAGCCCACGGACAGCCATCTCCTACGAGCAGTTCTTC
TRBV12-3/TRBV12-4	15	-	TRBJ2-3	-	CASSLLGRSTDTQYF	TGTGCCAGCAGTCTGCTAGGCAGGAGCACAGATACGCAGTATTTT
TRBV6-5	14	many	TRBJ2-3	-	CASSYSASTDTQYF	TGTGCCAGCAGTTACTCGGCTAGCACAGATACGCAGTATTTT
TRBV20-1	14	-	TRBJ2-1	TRBD2	CSARGLAELNEQFF	TGCAGTGCTAGAGGGCTAGCGGAACTCAATGAGCAGTTCTTC
TRBV28	14	many	TRBJ2-7	TRBD1	CASSGTGNSYEQYF	TGTGCCAGCAGTGGGACAGGGAACTCCTACGAGCAGTACTTC
TRBV4-1	15	-	TRBJ1-5	-	CASSQEGQRNQPQHF	TGCGCCAGCAGCCAAGAGGGCCAGAGGAATCAGCCCCAGCATTTT
TRBV9	11	few	TRBJ2-4	-	CASSVTVTQYF	TGTGCCAGCAGCGTAACCGTCACTCAGTACTTC
TRBV28	15	many	TRBJ2-7	TRBD1	CASSSHRDSTREQYF	TGTGCCAGCAGTTCCCACCGGGACAGTACACGCGAGCAGTACTTC
TRBV20-1	14	many	TRBJ2-1	-	CSASDRGAENEQFF	TGCAGTGCTAGCGATCGGGGGGCAGAAAATGAGCAGTTCTTC
TRBV4-3	14	-	TRBJ2-7	-	CASSQENPYYEQYF	TGCGCCAGCAGCCAAGAAAATCCGTATTACGAGCAGTACTTC
TRBV4-3	17	once	TRBJ1-3	-	CASSQGRTGFSGNTIYF	TGCGCCAGCAGCCAGGGTCGAACAGGATTCTCTGGAAACACCATATATTTT